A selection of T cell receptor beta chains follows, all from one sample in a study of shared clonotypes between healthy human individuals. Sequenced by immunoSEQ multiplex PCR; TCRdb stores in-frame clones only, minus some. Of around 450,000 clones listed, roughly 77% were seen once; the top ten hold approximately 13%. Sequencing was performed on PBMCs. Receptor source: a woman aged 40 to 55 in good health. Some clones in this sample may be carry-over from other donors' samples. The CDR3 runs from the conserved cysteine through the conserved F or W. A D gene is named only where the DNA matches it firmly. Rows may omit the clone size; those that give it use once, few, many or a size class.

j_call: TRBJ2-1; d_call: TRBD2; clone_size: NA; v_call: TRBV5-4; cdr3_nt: TGTGCCAGCAGCTTGGGGCGGGAGAGGATAAGTGAGCAGTTCTTC; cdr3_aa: CASSLGRERISEQFF
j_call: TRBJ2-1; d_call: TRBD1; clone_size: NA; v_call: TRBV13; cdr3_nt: TGTGCCAGCAGCTCATGGACAGGGAGGCGATACAATGAGCAGTTCTTC; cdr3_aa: CASSSWTGRRYNEQFF
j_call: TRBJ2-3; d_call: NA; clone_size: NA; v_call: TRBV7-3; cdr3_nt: TGTGCCAGCAGCTTAAATAGCGCTAGCACAGATACGCAGTATTTT; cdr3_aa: CASSLNSASTDTQYF
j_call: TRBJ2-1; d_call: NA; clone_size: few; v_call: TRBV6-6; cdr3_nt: TGTGCCAGCAGTTACGACCCGGGAAGCGATGAGCAGTTCTTC; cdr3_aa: CASSYDPGSDEQFF
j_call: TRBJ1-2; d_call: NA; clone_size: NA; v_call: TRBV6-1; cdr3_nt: TGTGCCAGCAGTAATAAACTCGGGGGCTACACCTTC; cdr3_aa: CASSNKLGGYTF
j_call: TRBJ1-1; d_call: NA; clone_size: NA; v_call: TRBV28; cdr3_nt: TGTGCCAGCAGTCGTGGGGAGGACACTGAAGCTTTCTTT; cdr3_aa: CASSRGEDTEAFF
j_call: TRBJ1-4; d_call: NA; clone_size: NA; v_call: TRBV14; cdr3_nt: TGTGCCAGCAGCCAACTGCGGGGTGAAAAACTGTTTTTT; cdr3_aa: CASSQLRGEKLFF
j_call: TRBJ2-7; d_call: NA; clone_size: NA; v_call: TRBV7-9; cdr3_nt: TGTGCCAGCAGCTTCCAGAGGAACGAGCAGTACTTC; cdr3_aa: CASSFQRNEQYF
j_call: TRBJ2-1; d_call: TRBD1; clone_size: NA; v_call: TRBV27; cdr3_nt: TGTGCCAGCAGTGCACGGACAGGGGGACTCTACAATGAGCAGTTCTTC; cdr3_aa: CASSARTGGLYNEQFF
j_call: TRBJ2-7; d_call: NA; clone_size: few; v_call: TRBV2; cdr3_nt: TGTGCCAGCACTGAGGGCACCTCCTACGAGCAGTACTTC; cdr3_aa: CASTEGTSYEQYF
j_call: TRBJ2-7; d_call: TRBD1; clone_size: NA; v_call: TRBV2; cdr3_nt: TGTGCCACCCTGACCGGGACAGGGGGATCAAGGCAGTACTTC; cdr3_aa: CATLTGTGGSRQYF
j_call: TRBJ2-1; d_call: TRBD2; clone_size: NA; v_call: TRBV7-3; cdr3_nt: TGTGCCAGCAGCTTAGGACTAGCGGGAGGGCCGAGGGAGCAGTTCTTC; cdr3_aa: CASSLGLAGGPREQFF
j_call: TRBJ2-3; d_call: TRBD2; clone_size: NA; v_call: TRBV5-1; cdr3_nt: TGCGCCAGCAGCACCAGCGCTGGCGGGAGGGCCACAGATACGCAGTATTTT; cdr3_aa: CASSTSAGGRATDTQYF
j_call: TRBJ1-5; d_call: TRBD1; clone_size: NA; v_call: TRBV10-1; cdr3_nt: TGCGCCAGCAGTTCTGGGACAGGGGCCGGGTACTTT; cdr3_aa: CASSSGTGAGYF
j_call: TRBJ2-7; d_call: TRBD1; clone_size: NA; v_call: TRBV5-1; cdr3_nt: TGCGCCAGCAGCCGGATCGGACAGGGGACCCACGAGCAGTACTTC; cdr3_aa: CASSRIGQGTHEQYF
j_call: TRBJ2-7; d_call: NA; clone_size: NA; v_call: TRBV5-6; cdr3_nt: TGTGCCAGCAGCCCTACAGGGAACTACGAGCAGTACTTC; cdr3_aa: CASSPTGNYEQYF
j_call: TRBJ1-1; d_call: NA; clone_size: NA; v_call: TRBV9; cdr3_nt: TGTGCCAGCAGCGTCGGGGTGGTGAACACTGAAGCTTTCTTT; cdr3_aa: CASSVGVVNTEAFF
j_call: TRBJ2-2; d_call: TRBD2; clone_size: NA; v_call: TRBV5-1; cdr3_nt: TGCGCCAGCAGCTTGTGGGGGAGGGCCAACACCGGGGAGCTGTTTTTT; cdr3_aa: CASSLWGRANTGELFF
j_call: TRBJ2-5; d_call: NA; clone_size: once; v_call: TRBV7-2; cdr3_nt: TGTGCCAGCAGCTTAGCTAGAGGAGAGACCCAGTACTTC; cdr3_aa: CASSLARGETQYF
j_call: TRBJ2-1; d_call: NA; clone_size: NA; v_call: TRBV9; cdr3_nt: TGTGCCAGCAGCACCTCCGGGAGCCTTGGGAATGAGCAGTTCTTC; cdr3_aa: CASSTSGSLGNEQFF
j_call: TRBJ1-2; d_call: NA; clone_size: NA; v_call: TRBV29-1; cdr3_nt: TGCAGCGTACCTCACAGGGAAAACTATGGCTACACCTTC; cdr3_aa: CSVPHRENYGYTF
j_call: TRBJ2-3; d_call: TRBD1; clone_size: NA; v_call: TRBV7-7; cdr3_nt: TGTGCTAGCAGTGTGGACAGGGGAACCACAGATACGCAGTATTTT; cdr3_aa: CASSVDRGTTDTQYF
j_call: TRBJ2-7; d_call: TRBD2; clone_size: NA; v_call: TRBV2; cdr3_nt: TGTGCCGACAGACTAGCGGGAGCCTACGAGCAGTACTTC; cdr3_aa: CADRLAGAYEQYF
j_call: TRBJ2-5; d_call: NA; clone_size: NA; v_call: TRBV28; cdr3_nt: TGTGCCAGCAGTTTAGCCAGCCAAGAGACCCAGTACTTC; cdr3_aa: CASSLASQETQYF
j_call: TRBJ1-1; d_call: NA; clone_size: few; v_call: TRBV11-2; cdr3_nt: TGTGCCAGCAGCTTCGCGAACACTGAAGCTTTCTTT; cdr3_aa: CASSFANTEAFF
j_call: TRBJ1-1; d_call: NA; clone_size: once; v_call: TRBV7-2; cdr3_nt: TGTGCCAGCAGCTTAGCAGGGCCGAACACTGAAGCTTTCTTT; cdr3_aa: CASSLAGPNTEAFF
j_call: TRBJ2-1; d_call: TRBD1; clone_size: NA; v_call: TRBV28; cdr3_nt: TGTGCCAGCAGTTTCCTTGGGACAGATTACAATGAGCAGTTCTTC; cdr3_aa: CASSFLGTDYNEQFF
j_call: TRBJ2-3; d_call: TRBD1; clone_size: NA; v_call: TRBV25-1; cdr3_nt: TGTGCCAGCAGCAGGGGGCGTCGGGATACGCAGTATTTT; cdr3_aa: CASSRGRRDTQYF
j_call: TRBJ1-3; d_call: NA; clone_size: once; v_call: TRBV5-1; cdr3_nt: TGCGCCAGCAGCTTGGGCAGGGGCTCTGGAAACACCATATATTTT; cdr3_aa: CASSLGRGSGNTIYF
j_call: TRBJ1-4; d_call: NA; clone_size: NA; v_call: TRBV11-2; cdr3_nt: TGTGCCAGCAGCCCAGGAGCAGGGCGGGATGAAAAACTGTTTTTT; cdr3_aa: CASSPGAGRDEKLFF
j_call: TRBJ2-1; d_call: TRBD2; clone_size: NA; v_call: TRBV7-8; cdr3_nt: TGTGCCAGCAGCCCCCGGAGGGGCGGGAGCTCCTACAATGAGCAGTTCTTC; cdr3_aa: CASSPRRGGSSYNEQFF
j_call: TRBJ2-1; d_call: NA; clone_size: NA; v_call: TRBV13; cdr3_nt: TGTGCCAGCAGCTTAGGACAGGGATTGAATGAGCAGTTCTTC; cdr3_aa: CASSLGQGLNEQFF
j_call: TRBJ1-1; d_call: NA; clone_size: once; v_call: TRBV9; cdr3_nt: TGTGCCAGCAGCGGAGACAGCGAGAACACTGAAGCTTTCTTT; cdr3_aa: CASSGDSENTEAFF
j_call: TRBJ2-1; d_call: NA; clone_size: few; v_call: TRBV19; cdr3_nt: TGTGCCAGCAACCCTCGATCGGACACCTGGGGCCATGAGCAGTTCTTC; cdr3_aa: CASNPRSDTWGHEQFF
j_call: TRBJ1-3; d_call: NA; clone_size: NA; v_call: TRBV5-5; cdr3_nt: TGTGCCAGCAGCTTGCGGGTCCTCTCTGGAAACACCATATATTTT; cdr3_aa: CASSLRVLSGNTIYF
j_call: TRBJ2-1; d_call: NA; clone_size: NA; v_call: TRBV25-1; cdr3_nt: TGTGCCAGCAGTGATACCAGGGGAGGGCAGTACAATGAGCAGTTCTTC; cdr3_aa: CASSDTRGGQYNEQFF
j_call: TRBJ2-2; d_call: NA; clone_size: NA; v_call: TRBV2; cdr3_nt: TGTGCCAGTAAATCGACAGGAACGAACACCGGGGAGCTGTTTTTT; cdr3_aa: CASKSTGTNTGELFF
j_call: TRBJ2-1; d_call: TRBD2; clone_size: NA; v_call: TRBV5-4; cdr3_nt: TGTGCCAGCAGCTCCAGGTCTAGCGGGAGAAATGAGCAGTTCTTC; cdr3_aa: CASSSRSSGRNEQFF
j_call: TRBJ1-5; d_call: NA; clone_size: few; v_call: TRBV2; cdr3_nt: TGTGCCAGCAGTGAGGACCGGGGAGGGCCCCAGCATTTT; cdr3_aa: CASSEDRGGPQHF
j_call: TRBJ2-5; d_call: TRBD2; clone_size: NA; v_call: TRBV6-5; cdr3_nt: TGTGCCAGCAGGACACTAGCGGGAGGAGAGACCCAGTACTTC; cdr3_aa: CASRTLAGGETQYF
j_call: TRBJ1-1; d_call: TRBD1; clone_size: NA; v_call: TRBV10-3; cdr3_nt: TGTGCCATCAGTGAGGAGCCGGGACAGGGGAGGATGAACACTGAAGCTTTCTTT; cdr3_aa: CAISEEPGQGRMNTEAFF
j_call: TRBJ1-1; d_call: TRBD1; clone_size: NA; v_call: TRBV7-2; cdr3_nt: TGTGCCAGCAGGACAGGGGGGCCGGGGTGGAACACTGAAGCTTTCTTT; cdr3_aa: CASRTGGPGWNTEAFF
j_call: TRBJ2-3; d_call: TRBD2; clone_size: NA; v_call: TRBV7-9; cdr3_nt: TGTGCCAGCAGCAGGACTAGCGGGAGATATACGCAGTATTTT; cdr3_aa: CASSRTSGRYTQYF
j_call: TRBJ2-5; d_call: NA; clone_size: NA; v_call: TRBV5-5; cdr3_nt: TGTGCCAGCAGCTTGTTTGGGGCAGAGGGGGAAGAGACCCAGTACTTC; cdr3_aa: CASSLFGAEGEETQYF
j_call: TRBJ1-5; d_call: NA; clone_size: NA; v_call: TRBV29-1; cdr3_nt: TGCAGCGTTGGGGCAGTCAATAGCAATCAGCCCCAGCATTTT; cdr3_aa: CSVGAVNSNQPQHF
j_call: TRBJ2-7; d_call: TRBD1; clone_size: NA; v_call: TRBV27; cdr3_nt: TGTGCCAGCAGTTCCACTCACCGGGACAGAGCCTACGAGCAGTACTTC; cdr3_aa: CASSSTHRDRAYEQYF
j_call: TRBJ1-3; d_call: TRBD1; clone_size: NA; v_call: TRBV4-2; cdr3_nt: TGTGCCAGCAGCCAGGCCACAGGGGCCGGAAACACCATATATTTT; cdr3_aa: CASSQATGAGNTIYF
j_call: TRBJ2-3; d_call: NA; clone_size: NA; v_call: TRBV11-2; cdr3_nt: TGTGCCAGCAGCTTAGCAGGGTATGGGACAGATACGCAGTATTTT; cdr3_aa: CASSLAGYGTDTQYF
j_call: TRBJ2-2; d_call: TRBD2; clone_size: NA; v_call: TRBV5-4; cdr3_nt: TGTGCCAGCAGCACACGGACTAGCGGACACACCGGGGAGCTGTTTTTT; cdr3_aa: CASSTRTSGHTGELFF
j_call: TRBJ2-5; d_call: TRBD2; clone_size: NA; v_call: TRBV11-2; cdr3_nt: TGTGCCAGCAGCATAAAACGGCTAGCGGGAGAAGAGACCCAGTACTTC; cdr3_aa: CASSIKRLAGEETQYF
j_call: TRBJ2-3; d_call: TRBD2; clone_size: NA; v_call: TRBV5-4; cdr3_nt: TGTGCCAGCAGCTTGGGTGGGCGGGGGAACACAGATACGCAGTATTTT; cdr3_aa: CASSLGGRGNTDTQYF
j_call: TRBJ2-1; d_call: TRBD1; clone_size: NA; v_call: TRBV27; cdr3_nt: TGTGCCAGCAGTTCCCGGGACAGAGGGGGCTACAATGAGCAGTTCTTC; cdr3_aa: CASSSRDRGGYNEQFF
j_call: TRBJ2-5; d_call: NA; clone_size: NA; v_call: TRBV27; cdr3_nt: TGTGCCAGCAGTGGTGGGGGGTACCAAGAGACCCAGTACTTC; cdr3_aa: CASSGGGYQETQYF
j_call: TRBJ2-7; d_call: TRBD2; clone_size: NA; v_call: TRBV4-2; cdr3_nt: TGTGCCAGCAGCCACCCATCTATAGCGGGAGCTTTCTACGAGCAGTACTTC; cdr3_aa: CASSHPSIAGAFYEQYF
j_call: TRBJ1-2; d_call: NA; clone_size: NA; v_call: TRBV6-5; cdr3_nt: TGTGCCAGCAGTTACATGGTTGGGGGGGGCGGAGGCTACACCTTC; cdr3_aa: CASSYMVGGGGGYTF